This is a list of T cell receptor beta chains from one sample in a study of blood T cell repertoires in COVID-19. The data were produced by immunoSEQ multiplex PCR, yet TCRdb's version contains in-frame clones alone and is incomplete. This sample has about 530,000 clones, with 85% to 90% found just once. The specimen was peripheral blood. These receptors came from a woman between 45 and 65 years old with COVID-19, enrolled during active disease. Both conserved end residues are part of each CDR3. The order of the fields is CDR3 length, V gene, J gene, D gene, clone size, CDR3 DNA, CDR3 protein. D genes are given only for firm matches. Size values are once, few and many counts, or a class for expanded clones, and some rows have none.

len: 15
v_gene: TRBV9
j_gene: TRBJ2-3
d_gene: NA
abundance: NA
CDR3nt: TGTGCCAGCAGCCAGCTGAGGTCTGGATCAGATACGCAGTATTTT
CDR3aa: CASSQLRSGSDTQYF

len: 17
v_gene: TRBV4-1
j_gene: TRBJ2-7
d_gene: NA
abundance: NA
CDR3nt: TGCGCCAGCAGCCAAAGCCCCGCGGGACAGAGCTTCTACGAGCAGTACTTC
CDR3aa: CASSQSPAGQSFYEQYF

len: 13
v_gene: TRBV5-3
j_gene: TRBJ1-1
d_gene: TRBD1
abundance: NA
CDR3nt: TGTGCCGCACAGACAGGGGGTGACACTGAAGCTTTCTTT
CDR3aa: CAAQTGGDTEAFF

len: 14
v_gene: TRBV5-6
j_gene: TRBJ1-5
d_gene: NA
abundance: NA
CDR3nt: TGTGCCAGCAGCTTGGCCGGGGGGAATCAGCCCCAGCATTTT
CDR3aa: CASSLAGGNQPQHF

len: 14
v_gene: TRBV11-2
j_gene: TRBJ2-7
d_gene: NA
abundance: NA
CDR3nt: TGTGCCAGCAGAACCGGACAGAGCTCCTACGAGCAGTACTTC
CDR3aa: CASRTGQSSYEQYF

len: 14
v_gene: TRBV4-1
j_gene: TRBJ2-7
d_gene: TRBD1
abundance: few
CDR3nt: TGCGCCAGCAGCCTCCGGGACAGGGTCCACGAGCAGTACTTC
CDR3aa: CASSLRDRVHEQYF

len: 16
v_gene: TRBV18
j_gene: TRBJ1-2
d_gene: TRBD1
abundance: few
CDR3nt: TGTGCCAGCTCAGGAACGCAACAGGGGGCGGACTATGGCTACACCTTC
CDR3aa: CASSGTQQGADYGYTF

len: 14
v_gene: TRBV6-5
j_gene: TRBJ1-1
d_gene: NA
abundance: NA
CDR3nt: TGTGCCAGCAGACCGACAGGTAGGAACACTGAAGCTTTCTTT
CDR3aa: CASRPTGRNTEAFF

len: 16
v_gene: TRBV5-4
j_gene: TRBJ2-7
d_gene: TRBD1
abundance: NA
CDR3nt: TGTGCCAGCAGCTTGGCCGGGACAGGGAGCTCCTACGAGCAGTACTTC
CDR3aa: CASSLAGTGSSYEQYF

len: 13
v_gene: TRBV9
j_gene: TRBJ2-4
d_gene: NA
abundance: NA
CDR3nt: TGTGCCAGCAGCGTAGAAGGACAGAGGATTCAGTACTTC
CDR3aa: CASSVEGQRIQYF

len: 13
v_gene: TRBV18
j_gene: TRBJ1-1
d_gene: NA
abundance: NA
CDR3nt: TGTGCCAGCTCAGGTCAGGGGAACACTGAAGCTTTCTTT
CDR3aa: CASSGQGNTEAFF

len: 16
v_gene: TRBV5-6
j_gene: TRBJ2-2
d_gene: TRBD1
abundance: NA
CDR3nt: TGTGCCAGCAGCTTTCCAGGGGGCAGTAACACCGGGGAGCTGTTTTTT
CDR3aa: CASSFPGGSNTGELFF

len: 11
v_gene: TRBV6-5
j_gene: TRBJ1-4
d_gene: NA
abundance: NA
CDR3nt: TGTGCCAGCAGTCGAGATGAAAAACTGTTTTTT
CDR3aa: CASSRDEKLFF

len: 13
v_gene: TRBV5-5
j_gene: TRBJ1-5
d_gene: NA
abundance: few
CDR3nt: TGTGCCAGCAGCTTAAACGGTGGGAGCCCCCCTTCTTTT
CDR3aa: CASSLNGGSPPSF

len: 14
v_gene: TRBV6-5
j_gene: TRBJ2-7
d_gene: NA
abundance: few
CDR3nt: TGTGCCAGCAGTTACTCCGGGAGCTCCTACGAGCAGTACTTC
CDR3aa: CASSYSGSSYEQYF

len: 15
v_gene: TRBV19
j_gene: TRBJ2-6
d_gene: NA
abundance: once
CDR3nt: TGTGCCAGTAGGCTTCGGGGGACTGGGGCCAACGTCCTGACTTTC
CDR3aa: CASRLRGTGANVLTF

len: 14
v_gene: TRBV2
j_gene: TRBJ1-2
d_gene: TRBD1
abundance: NA
CDR3nt: TGTGCCAGCAGTCAGCAGGGGGTTAACTATGGCTACACCTTC
CDR3aa: CASSQQGVNYGYTF

len: 15
v_gene: TRBV27
j_gene: TRBJ2-3
d_gene: TRBD2
abundance: few
CDR3nt: TGTGCCAGCAGTTTAGCGGGGGGCCTCACAGATACGCAGTATTTT
CDR3aa: CASSLAGGLTDTQYF

len: 14
v_gene: TRBV15
j_gene: TRBJ1-5
d_gene: NA
abundance: NA
CDR3nt: TGTGCCACCAGTCAGGGAAATAGCAATCAGCCCCAGCATTTT
CDR3aa: CATSQGNSNQPQHF

len: 15
v_gene: TRBV2
j_gene: TRBJ2-7
d_gene: TRBD1
abundance: NA
CDR3nt: TGTGCCAGCAGACCCGGGACAGGGGCAACCTACGAGCAGTACTTC
CDR3aa: CASRPGTGATYEQYF

len: 13
v_gene: TRBV30
j_gene: TRBJ2-3
d_gene: NA
abundance: NA
CDR3nt: TGTGCCTGGAGTACTGGGGGCCAGGATACGCAGTATTTT
CDR3aa: CAWSTGGQDTQYF

len: 15
v_gene: TRBV5-4
j_gene: TRBJ2-3
d_gene: TRBD2
abundance: NA
CDR3nt: TGTGCCAGCAAAGCGGGGGGCCCCGACCGAGATACGCAGTATTTT
CDR3aa: CASKAGGPDRDTQYF

len: 14
v_gene: TRBV5-1
j_gene: TRBJ1-1
d_gene: NA
abundance: NA
CDR3nt: TGCGCCAGCAGCTTGGCCGTCAGGGAATCTGAAGCTTTCTTT
CDR3aa: CASSLAVRESEAFF

len: 12
v_gene: TRBV24-1
j_gene: TRBJ1-1
d_gene: NA
abundance: NA
CDR3nt: TGTGCCACCAGCCCGAGGAACACTGAAGCTTTCTTT
CDR3aa: CATSPRNTEAFF

len: 12
v_gene: TRBV19
j_gene: TRBJ1-5
d_gene: NA
abundance: NA
CDR3nt: TGTGCCAGTTCGGACGGGGATCAGCCCCAGCATTTT
CDR3aa: CASSDGDQPQHF

len: 12
v_gene: TRBV12-3/TRBV12-4
j_gene: TRBJ2-7
d_gene: NA
abundance: once
CDR3nt: TGTGCCAGCAGTCCGACACTAGGCGAGCAGTACTTC
CDR3aa: CASSPTLGEQYF

len: 14
v_gene: TRBV6-5
j_gene: TRBJ1-1
d_gene: NA
abundance: NA
CDR3nt: TGTGCCGTCGACGGGACACCTATGAACACTGAAGCTTTCTTT
CDR3aa: CAVDGTPMNTEAFF

len: 19
v_gene: TRBV2
j_gene: TRBJ1-5
d_gene: TRBD1
abundance: NA
CDR3nt: TGTGCCAGCAGTAAAAGCGGACAGGATAGTCCCTATAGCAATCAGCCCCAGCATTTT
CDR3aa: CASSKSGQDSPYSNQPQHF

len: 15
v_gene: TRBV3-1/TRBV3-2
j_gene: TRBJ2-7
d_gene: TRBD2
abundance: NA
CDR3nt: TGTGCCAGCAGCCCCCTAGCGGGGGACTCCTACGAGCAGTACTTC
CDR3aa: CASSPLAGDSYEQYF

len: 14
v_gene: TRBV18
j_gene: TRBJ2-7
d_gene: TRBD1
abundance: NA
CDR3nt: TGTGCCAGCTCACTCCCAGGGGGACCCTACGAGCAGTACTTC
CDR3aa: CASSLPGGPYEQYF

len: 11
v_gene: TRBV5-4
j_gene: TRBJ2-1
d_gene: NA
abundance: NA
CDR3nt: TGTGCCAGCAGCTTGATCGATGAGCAGTTCTTC
CDR3aa: CASSLIDEQFF

len: 16
v_gene: TRBV28
j_gene: TRBJ1-3
d_gene: TRBD1
abundance: NA
CDR3nt: TGTGCCAGCAGCTGGGGAAGACAGGGGGCTGGAAACACCATATATTTT
CDR3aa: CASSWGRQGAGNTIYF

len: 17
v_gene: TRBV2
j_gene: TRBJ2-1
d_gene: TRBD1
abundance: few
CDR3nt: TGTGCCAGCGGGACAGGGGGCCGGGGGCCCTCCTACAATGAGCAGTTCTTC
CDR3aa: CASGTGGRGPSYNEQFF

len: 12
v_gene: TRBV3-1/TRBV3-2
j_gene: TRBJ1-6
d_gene: NA
abundance: NA
CDR3nt: TGTGCCAGCAGCCCTGGCAATTCACCCCTCCACTTT
CDR3aa: CASSPGNSPLHF

len: 13
v_gene: TRBV7-3
j_gene: TRBJ2-3
d_gene: NA
abundance: NA
CDR3nt: TGTGCCAGCAGCTTTGAGGGCACAGATACGCAGTATTTT
CDR3aa: CASSFEGTDTQYF

len: 16
v_gene: TRBV7-8
j_gene: TRBJ2-2
d_gene: TRBD2
abundance: NA
CDR3nt: TGTGCCAGCAGCCCGGGCGGGGGGACCAACACCGGGGAGCTGTTTTTT
CDR3aa: CASSPGGGTNTGELFF

len: 12
v_gene: TRBV29-1
j_gene: TRBJ2-4
d_gene: TRBD1
abundance: NA
CDR3nt: TGCAGCGTTGAGGGACAGGGGGGTATTCAGTACTTC
CDR3aa: CSVEGQGGIQYF